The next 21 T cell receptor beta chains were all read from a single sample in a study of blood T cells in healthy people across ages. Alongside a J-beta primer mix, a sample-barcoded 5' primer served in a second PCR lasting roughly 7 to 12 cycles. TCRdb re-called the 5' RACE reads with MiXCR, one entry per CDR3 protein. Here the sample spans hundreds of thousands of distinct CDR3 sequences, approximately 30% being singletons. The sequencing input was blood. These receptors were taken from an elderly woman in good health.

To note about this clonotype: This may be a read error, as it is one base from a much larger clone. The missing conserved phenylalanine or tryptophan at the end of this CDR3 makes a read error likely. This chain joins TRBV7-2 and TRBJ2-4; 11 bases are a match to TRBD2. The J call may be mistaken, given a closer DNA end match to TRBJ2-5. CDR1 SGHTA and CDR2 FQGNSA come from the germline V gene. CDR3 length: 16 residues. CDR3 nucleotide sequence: TGTGCCAGCAGCACCTTGCTAGCGGGGGGCGGGGAGACCCAGTACTGC. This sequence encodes CASSTLLAGGGETQYC.

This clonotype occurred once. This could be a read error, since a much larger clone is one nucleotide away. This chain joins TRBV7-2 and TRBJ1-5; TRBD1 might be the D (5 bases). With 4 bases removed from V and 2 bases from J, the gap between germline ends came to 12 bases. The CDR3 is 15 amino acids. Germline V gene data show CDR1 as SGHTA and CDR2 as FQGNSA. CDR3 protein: CASSSLQTGNQPQHF. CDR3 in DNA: TGTGCCAGCAGCTCATTACAGACAGGCAATCAGCCCCAGCATTTT.

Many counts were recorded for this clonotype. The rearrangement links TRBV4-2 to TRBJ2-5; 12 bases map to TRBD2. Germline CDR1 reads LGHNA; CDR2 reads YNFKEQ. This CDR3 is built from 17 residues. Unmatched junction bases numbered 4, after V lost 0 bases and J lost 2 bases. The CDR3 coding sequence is TGTGCCAGCAGCCAAGAAGGGCTAGCGGGGGGGCAAGAGACCCAGTACTTC. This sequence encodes CASSQEGLAGGQETQYF.

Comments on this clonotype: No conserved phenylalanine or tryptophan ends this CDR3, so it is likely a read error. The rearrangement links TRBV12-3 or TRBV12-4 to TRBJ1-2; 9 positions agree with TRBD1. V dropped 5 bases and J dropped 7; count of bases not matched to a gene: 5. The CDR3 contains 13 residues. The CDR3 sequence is CASSRDRVGGYTV. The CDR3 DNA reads TGTGCCAGCAGTCGGGACAGGGTCGGTGGCTACACCGTC.

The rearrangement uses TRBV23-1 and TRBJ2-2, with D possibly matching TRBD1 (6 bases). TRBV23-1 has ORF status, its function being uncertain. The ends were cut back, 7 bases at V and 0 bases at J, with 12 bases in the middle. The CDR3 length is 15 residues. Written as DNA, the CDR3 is TGCGCCAGCACCCCAGAGGGGGCGAACACCGGGGAGCTGTTTTTT. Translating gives CASTPEGANTGELFF.

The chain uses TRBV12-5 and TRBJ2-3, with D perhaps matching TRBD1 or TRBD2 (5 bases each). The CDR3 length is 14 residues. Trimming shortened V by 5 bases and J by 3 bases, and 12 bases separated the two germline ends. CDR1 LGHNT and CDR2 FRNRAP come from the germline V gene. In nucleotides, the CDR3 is TGTGCTAGTGGTGTGGGACCAACTACAGATACGCAGTATTTT. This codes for CASGVGPTTDTQYF.

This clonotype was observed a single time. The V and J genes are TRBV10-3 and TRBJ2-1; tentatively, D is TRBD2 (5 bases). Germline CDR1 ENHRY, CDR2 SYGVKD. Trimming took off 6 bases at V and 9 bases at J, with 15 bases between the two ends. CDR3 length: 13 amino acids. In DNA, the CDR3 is TGTGCCATCAGGGTGCCGGGAAAAACTGAGCAGTTCTTC. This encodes CAIRVPGKTEQFF.

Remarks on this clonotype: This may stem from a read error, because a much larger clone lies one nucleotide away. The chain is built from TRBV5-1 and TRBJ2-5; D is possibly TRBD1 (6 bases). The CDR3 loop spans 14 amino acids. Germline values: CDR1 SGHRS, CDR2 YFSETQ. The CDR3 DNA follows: TGCGCCAGCAGCTTAGCCGGGACAATCGACGAGCAGCACTTC. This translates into CASSLAGTIDEQHF.

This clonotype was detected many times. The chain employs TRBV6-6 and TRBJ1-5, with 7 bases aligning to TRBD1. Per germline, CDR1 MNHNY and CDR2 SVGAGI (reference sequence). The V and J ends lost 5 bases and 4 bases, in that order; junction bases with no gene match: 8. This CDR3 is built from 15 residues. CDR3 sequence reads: CASSLRQGRNQPQHF. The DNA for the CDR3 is TGTGCCAGCAGTCTTCGACAGGGACGAAATCAGCCCCAGCATTTT.

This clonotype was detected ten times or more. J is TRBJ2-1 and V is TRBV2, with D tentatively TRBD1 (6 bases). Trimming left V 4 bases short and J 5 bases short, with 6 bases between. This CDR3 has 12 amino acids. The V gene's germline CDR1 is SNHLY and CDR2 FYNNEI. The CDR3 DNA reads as TGTGCCAGCAGTGGACAGGACAATGAGCAGTTCTTC. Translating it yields CASSGQDNEQFF.

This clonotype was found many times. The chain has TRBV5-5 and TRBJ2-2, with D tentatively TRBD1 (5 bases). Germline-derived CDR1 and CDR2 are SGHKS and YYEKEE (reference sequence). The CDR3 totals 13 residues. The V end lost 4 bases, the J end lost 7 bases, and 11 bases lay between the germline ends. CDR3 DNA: TGTGCCAGCAGCCCTCAGGGATACGGGGAGCTGTTTTTT. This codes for CASSPQGYGELFF.

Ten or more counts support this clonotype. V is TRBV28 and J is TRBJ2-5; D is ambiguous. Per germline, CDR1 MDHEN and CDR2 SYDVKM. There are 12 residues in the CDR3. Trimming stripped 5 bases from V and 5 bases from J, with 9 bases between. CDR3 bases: TGTGCCAGCAGTACGCTAAGGGAGACCCAGTACTTC. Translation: CASSTLRETQYF.

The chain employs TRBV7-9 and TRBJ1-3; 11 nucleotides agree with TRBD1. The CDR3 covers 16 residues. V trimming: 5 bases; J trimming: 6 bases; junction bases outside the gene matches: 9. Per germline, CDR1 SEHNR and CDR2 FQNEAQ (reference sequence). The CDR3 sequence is CASSRPGQGDLNTIYF. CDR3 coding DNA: TGTGCCAGCAGCCGACCGGGACAGGGGGATCTAAACACCATATATTTT.

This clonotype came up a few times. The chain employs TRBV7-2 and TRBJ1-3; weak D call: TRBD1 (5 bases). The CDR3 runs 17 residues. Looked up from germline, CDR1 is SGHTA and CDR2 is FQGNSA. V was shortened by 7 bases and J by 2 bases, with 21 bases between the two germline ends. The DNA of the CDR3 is TGTGCCAGCACCAAATACGCCAGACAGAGCGCTGGAAACACCATATATTTT. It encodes CASTKYARQSAGNTIYF.

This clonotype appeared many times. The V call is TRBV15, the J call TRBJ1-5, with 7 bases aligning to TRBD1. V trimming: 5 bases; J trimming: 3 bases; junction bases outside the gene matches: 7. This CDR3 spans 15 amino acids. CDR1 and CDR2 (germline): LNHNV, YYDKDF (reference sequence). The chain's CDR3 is CATSAGQSYNQPQHF. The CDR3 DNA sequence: TGTGCCACCAGCGCGGGACAGAGCTACAATCAGCCCCAGCATTTT. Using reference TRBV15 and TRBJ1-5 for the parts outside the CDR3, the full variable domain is DAMVIQNPRYQVTQFGKPVTLSCSQTLNHNVMYWYQQKSSQAPKLLFHYYDKDFNNEADTPDNFQSRRPNTSFCFLDIRSPGLGDTAMYLCATSAGQSYNQPQHFGDGTRLSIL.

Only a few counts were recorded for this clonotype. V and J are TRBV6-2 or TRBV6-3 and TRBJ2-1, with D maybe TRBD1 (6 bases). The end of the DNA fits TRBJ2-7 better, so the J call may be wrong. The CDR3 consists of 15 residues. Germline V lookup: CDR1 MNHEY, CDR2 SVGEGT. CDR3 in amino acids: CASSKAGARYNEQYF. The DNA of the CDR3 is TGTGCCAGCAGCAAGGCAGGGGCCCGGTACAATGAGCAGTACTTC.

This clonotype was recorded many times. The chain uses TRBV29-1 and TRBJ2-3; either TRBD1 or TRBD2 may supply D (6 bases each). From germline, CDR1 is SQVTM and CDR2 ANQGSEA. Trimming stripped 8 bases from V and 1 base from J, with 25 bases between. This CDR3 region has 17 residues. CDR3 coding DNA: TGCAGCATGGGTCAGGGGAGAGGGGGACTCCGCACAGATACGCAGTATTTT. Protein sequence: CSMGQGRGGLRTDTQYF.

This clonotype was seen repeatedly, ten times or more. CDR3 protein: CSAGGLVGEQFF. CDR3 coding DNA: TGCAGTGCTGGAGGCCTAGTTGGTGAGCAGTTCTTC. This chain uses TRBV20-1 with TRBJ2-1, with TRBD2 as a possible D gene (5 bases). The CDR3 loop spans 12 amino acids. V lost 5 bases and J lost 9, with 14 bases in between. Germline V gene data show CDR1 as DFQATT and CDR2 as SNEGSKA (reference sequence).

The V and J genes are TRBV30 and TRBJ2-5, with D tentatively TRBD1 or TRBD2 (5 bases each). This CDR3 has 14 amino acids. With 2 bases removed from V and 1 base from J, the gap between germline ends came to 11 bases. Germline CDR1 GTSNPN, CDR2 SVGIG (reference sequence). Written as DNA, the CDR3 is TGTGCCTGGAGTCGGGGCGGAACCCAAGAGACCCAGTACTTC. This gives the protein CAWSRGGTQETQYF. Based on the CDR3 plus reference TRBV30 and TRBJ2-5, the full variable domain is SQTIHQWPATLVQPVGSPLSLECTVEGTSNPNLYWYRQAAGRGLQLLFYSVGIGQISSEVPQNLSASRPQDRQFILSSKKLLLSDSGFYLCAWSRGGTQETQYFGPGTRLLVL.

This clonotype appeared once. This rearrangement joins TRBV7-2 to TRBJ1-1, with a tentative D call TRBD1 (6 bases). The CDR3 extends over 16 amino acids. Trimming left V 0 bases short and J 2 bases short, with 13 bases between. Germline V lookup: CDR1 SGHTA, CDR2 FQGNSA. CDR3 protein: CASSLAFGGGNTEAFF. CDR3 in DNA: TGTGCCAGCAGCTTAGCGTTTGGGGGCGGAAACACTGAAGCTTTCTTT.

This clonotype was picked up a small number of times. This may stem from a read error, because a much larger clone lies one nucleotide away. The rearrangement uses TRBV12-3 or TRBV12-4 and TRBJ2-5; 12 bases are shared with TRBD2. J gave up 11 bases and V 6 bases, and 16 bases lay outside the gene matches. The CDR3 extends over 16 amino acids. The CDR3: CASRLLAGGAYNEQYF. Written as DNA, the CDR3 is TGTGCCAGCAGACTACTAGCGGGGGGAGCCTACAATGAGCAGTACTTC.